The entry that follows covers one T cell receptor beta chain sequence. Its antigen is unidentified. The data were taken from a study of STAT5B mutations in CD4+ large granular lymphocyte leukemia. Study conclusions and caveats: Data were not HLA-matched across samples. 8/27 top patient clones versus 2/35 control clones were TRBV06-family.

Sequencing was at survey level. Per the study methods: A productive frequency of 2.59 x 10-5 was the lowest detectable. Sequenced by immunoSEQ multiplex PCR; TCRdb stores in-frame clones only, minus some. V and J calls and clone size are as listed in that table; D and trimming were resolved from the DNA. The table has about 45,000 clones, approximately 86% seen once. The CDR3 spans 15 residues. Germline loops: CDR1 SGHRS, CDR2 YFSETQ. With 2 bases clipped from V and 5 bases from J, the junction kept 6 bases outside the gene matches. Input material: CD4+ T cells from blood buffy coats. This chain uses TRBV5-1 with TRBJ2-2, with 7 bases lining up with TRBD1. The clonotype comes from a human donor in good health. CDR3 sequence: CASSLEGARTGELFF. CDR3 coding DNA: TGCGCCAGCAGCTTAGAGGGGGCGCGGACCGGGGAGCTGTTTTTT.